This entry describes one T cell receptor (beta chain). Per the original methods: Counts of nucleated cells, estimated from reference gene primer amplification, were obtained. Clones were read by immunoSEQ multiplex PCR, and TCRdb kept only the in-frame ones, dropping some. V, J and clone size derive from that table, while D and trimming were established from the DNA sequence. The sample holds roughly 75,000 clones, roughly 90% seen once. V shed 5 bases, J shed 5 bases, and the junction held 5 bases outside the gene matches. The CDR3 has 15 residues. The germline gives CDR1 ENHRY, CDR2 SYGVKD. These data are taken from a study of blood T cell repertoires in COVID-19.

The TCR comes from a man aged 55-75 years with acute or convalescent COVID-19. Sequenced sample: peripheral blood. This chain joins TRBV10-3 and TRBJ2-1; TRBD2 aligns across 11 bases. DNA for the CDR3: TGTGCCATCAGTTGGACTAGCGGGTTTAACAATGAGCAGTTCTTC. Its translation: CAISWTSGFNNEQFF.